This T cell receptor beta chain came from a study of cytomegalovirus exposure and HLA in healthy donors. The table lists this clone with a few counts. Its specificity is unknown. General observations from the study: A few chains tied to CMV proved CMV antigen-specific in vitro.

Germline V CDR1 and CDR2: MNHEY, SVGAGI. This CDR3 has 14 amino acids. The V segment lost 4 bases and the J segment 1 base; nucleotides outside the gene matches: 2. 60 Vbeta and 13 Jbeta primers were used in PCR. The assay was immunoSEQ multiplex PCR, and TCRdb's table has in-frame clones only and misses some. The data show 90,000 to 100,000 clones, approximately 71% seen once. The sample taken for sequencing was PBMCs. This chain joins TRBV6-5 and TRBJ2-7, with 9 bases matching TRBD2. The clonotype originates from a female donor in good health and CMV-seronegative. The CDR3 reads CASSWREGSYEQYF. The CDR3 nucleotides are TGTGCCAGCAGTTGGCGGGAGGGGTCCTACGAGCAGTACTTC.